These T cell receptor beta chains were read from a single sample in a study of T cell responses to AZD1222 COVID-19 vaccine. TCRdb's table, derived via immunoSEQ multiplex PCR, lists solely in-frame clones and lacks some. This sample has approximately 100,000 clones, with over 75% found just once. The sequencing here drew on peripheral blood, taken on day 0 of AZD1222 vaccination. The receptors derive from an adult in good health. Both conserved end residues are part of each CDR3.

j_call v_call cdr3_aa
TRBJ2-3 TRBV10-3 CAISEDRGGTTQYF
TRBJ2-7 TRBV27 CASRDTSGDEQYF
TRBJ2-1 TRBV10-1 CASSPGLPFSYNEQFF
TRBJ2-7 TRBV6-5 CASGYREWYF
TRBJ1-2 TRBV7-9 CASSLGGNYGYTF
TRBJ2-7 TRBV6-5 CASSNRGLYEQYF
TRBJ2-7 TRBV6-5 CASTPRLGYEQYF
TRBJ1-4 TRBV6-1 CASSVEGGTAVGKLFF
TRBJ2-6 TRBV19 CASSSRPRGSSGANVLTF
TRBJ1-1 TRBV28 CASSLNGEGNTEAFF
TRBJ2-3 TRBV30 CAWATGLDTDTQYF
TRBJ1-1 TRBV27 CASSVRQGRGRNTEAFF
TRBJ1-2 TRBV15 CATSRDLGEGQGKNGYTF
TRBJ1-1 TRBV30 CAWSVRAVDTEAFF
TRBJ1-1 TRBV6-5 CASTGVRGTEAFF
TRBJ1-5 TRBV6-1 CASSELQNSNQPQHF
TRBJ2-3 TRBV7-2 CASSPPPLEDTQYF
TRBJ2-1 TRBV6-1 CASSEEERGLAHDNEQFF
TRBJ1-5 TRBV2 CASSRDSNQPQHF
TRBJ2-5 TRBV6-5 CASRETGKGETQYF
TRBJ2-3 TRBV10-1 CASSESMPSGVWDTQYF
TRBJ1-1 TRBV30 CAGDKGGPYRAFF
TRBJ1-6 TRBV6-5 CASTKDRAGDSPLHF
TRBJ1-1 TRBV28 CASQRGIRGEAFF
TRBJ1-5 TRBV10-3 CAISESEGRLNQPQHF